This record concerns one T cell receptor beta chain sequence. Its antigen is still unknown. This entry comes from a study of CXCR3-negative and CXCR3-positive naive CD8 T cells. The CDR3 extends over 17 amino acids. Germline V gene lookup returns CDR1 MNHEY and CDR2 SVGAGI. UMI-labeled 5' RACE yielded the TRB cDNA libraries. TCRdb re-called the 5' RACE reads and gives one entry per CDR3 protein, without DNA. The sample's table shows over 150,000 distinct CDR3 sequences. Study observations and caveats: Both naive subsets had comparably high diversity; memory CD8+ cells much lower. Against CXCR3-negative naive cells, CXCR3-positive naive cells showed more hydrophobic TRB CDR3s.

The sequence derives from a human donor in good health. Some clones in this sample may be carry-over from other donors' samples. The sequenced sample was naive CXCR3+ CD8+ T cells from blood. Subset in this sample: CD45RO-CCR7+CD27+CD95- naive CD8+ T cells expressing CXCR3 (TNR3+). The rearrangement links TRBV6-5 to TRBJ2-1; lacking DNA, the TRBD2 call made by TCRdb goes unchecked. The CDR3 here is CASSYDRASGGANEQFF.